This T cell receptor beta chain appears in the sequencing data of a study of somatic mutations in cytotoxic T cells in rheumatoid arthritis. The CDR3 consists of 17 residues. Germline V lookup: CDR1 MNHNS, CDR2 SASEGT. The V gene lost 0 bases and the J gene lost 8 bases, with 17 bases spanning the gap. The data were produced by immunoSEQ multiplex PCR, yet TCRdb's version contains in-frame clones alone and is incomplete. The sample shows 13,000 or so clones, roughly 79% of them seen only once. Overall study results and limits: Over 20% of CD8+ cells belonged to the largest CD8+ clone in about an eighth of the 65 patients.

Points on this clone: Antigen unknown.

This receptor was taken from an adult with rheumatoid arthritis. The gene calls are TRBV6-1 and TRBJ1-6; D ambiguous. Material: CD8+ T cells sorted from blood. CDR3: CASSEALYSPGDSPLHF. The CDR3 nucleotides read TGTGCCAGCAGTGAAGCGCTATACAGCCCGGGAGATTCACCCCTCCACTTT.